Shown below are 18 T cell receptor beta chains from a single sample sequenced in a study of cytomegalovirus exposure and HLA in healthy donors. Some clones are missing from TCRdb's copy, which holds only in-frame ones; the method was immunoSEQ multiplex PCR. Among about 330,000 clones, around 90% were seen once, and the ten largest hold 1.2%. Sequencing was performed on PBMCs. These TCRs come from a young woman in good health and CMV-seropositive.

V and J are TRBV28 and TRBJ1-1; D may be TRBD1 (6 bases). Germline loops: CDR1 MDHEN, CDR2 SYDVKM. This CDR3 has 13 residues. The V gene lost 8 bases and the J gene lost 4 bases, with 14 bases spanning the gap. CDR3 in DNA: TGTGCCAGCCGGTGGGGAGGGGGCACTGAAGCTTTCTTT. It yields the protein CASRWGGGTEAFF.

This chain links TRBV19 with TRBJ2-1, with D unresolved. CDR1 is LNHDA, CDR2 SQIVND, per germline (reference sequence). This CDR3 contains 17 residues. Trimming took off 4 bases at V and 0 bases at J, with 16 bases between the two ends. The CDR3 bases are TGTGCCAGTAGTAGAAACAGCGACGATCCCTCCTACAATGAGCAGTTCTTC. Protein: CASSRNSDDPSYNEQFF. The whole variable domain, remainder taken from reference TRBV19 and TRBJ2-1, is DGGITQSPKYLFRKEGQNVTLSCEQNLNHDAMYWYRQDPGQGLRLIYYSQIVNDFQKGDIAEGYSVSREKKESFPLTVTSAQKNPTAFYLCASSRNSDDPSYNEQFFGPGTRLTVL.

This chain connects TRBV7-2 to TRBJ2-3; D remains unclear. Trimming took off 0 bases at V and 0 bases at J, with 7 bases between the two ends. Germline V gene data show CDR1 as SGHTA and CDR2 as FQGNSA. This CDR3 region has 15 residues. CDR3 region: CASSLALDSTDTQYF. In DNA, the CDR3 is TGTGCCAGCAGCTTAGCCCTGGACAGCACAGATACGCAGTATTTT.

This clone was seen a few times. CDR3 DNA sequence: TGTGCCAGCAGTTACTCTGTCGAGCAGTACTTC. Translating it yields CASSYSVEQYF. The chain couples TRBV6-7 to TRBJ2-7; D ambiguous. Being an ORF, TRBV6-7 has a function that is uncertain. This CDR3 has 11 amino acids. The germline V and J ends were trimmed by 0 bases and 6 bases, with 3 bases remaining between them.

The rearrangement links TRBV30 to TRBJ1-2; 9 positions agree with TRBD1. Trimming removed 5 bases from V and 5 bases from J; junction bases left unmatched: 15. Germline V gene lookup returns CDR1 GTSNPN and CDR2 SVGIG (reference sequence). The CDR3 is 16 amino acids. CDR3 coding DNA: TGTGCCTGGCTAAGGACAGGGGAGGGCTCCGCTTATGGCTACACCTTC. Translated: CAWLRTGEGSAYGYTF.

CDR3 sequence: CASSLAESSYNEQFF. The CDR3, as DNA: TGCGCCAGCAGCTTGGCGGAGAGCTCCTACAATGAGCAGTTCTTC. The genes are TRBV5-1 and TRBJ2-1; D is undetermined. Germline V gene data show CDR1 as SGHRS and CDR2 as YFSETQ. Trimming removed 0 bases from V and 0 bases from J, with 7 bases in between. The CDR3 has 15 amino acids.

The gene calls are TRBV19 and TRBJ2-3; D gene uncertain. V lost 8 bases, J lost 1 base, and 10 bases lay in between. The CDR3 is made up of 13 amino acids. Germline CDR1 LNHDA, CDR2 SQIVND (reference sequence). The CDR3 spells CASRDRGTDTQYF. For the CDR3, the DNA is TGTGCCAGTCGTGATCGGGGCACAGATACGCAGTATTTT.

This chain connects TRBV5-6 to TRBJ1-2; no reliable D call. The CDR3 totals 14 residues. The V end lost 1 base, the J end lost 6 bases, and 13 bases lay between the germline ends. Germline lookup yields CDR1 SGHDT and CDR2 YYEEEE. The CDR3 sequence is CASSLLSASHGYTF. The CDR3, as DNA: TGTGCCAGCAGCTTGCTTTCAGCAAGCCATGGCTACACCTTC.

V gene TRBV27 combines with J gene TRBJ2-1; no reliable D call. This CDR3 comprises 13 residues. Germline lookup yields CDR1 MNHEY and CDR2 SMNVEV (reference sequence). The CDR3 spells CGLTSLSYNEQFF. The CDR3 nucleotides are TGTGGATTAACCAGTCTTTCCTACAATGAGCAGTTCTTC.

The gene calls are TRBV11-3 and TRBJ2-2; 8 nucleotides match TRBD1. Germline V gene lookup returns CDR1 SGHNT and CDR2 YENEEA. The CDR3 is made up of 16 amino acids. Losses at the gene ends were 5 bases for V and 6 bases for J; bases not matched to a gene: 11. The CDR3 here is CASSASTGEGAGELFF. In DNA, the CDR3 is TGTGCCAGCAGCGCCTCGACAGGGGAAGGGGCCGGGGAGCTGTTTTTT.

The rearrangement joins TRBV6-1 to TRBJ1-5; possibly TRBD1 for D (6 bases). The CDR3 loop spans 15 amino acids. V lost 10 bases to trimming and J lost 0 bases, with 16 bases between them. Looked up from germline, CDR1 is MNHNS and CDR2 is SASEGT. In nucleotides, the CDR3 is TGTGCCACCCGGACAGTACTATATAGCAATCAGCCCCAGCATTTT. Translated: CATRTVLYSNQPQHF.

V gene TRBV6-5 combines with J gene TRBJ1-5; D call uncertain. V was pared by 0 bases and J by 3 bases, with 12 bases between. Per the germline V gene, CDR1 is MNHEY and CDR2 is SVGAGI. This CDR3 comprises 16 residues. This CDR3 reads CASSYSGVNSNQPQHF. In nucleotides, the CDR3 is TGTGCCAGCAGTTACTCGGGTGTTAACTCCAATCAGCCCCAGCATTTT.

The CDR3 DNA is TGTGCCAGTAGTAGGGACGCTCCAACTAATGAAAAACTGTTTTTT. It translates to CASSRDAPTNEKLFF. J is TRBJ1-4 and V is TRBV19, with TRBD1 as a possible D gene (5 bases). Germline CDR1 reads LNHDA; CDR2 reads SQIVND (reference sequence). V lost 4 bases and J lost 0, with 9 bases in between. CDR3 size: 15 residues.

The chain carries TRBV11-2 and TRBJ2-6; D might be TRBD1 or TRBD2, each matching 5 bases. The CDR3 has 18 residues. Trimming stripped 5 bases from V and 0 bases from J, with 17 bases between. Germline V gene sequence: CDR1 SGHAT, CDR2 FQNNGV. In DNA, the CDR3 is TGTGCCAGCAGCCATATAAGGGGTGAGGGCTCTGGGGCCAACGTCCTGACTTTC. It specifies CASSHIRGEGSGANVLTF.

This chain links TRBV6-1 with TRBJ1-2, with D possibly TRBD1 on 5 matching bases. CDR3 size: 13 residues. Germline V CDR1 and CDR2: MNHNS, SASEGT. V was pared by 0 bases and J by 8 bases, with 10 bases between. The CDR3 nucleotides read TGTGCCAGCAGTGAAGCGCGCCGGGGGGGCTACACCTTC. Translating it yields CASSEARRGGYTF.

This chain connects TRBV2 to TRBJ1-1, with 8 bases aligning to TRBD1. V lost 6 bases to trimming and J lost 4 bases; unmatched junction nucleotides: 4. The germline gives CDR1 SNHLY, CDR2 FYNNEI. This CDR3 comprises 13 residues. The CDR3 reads CASRRQGPTEAFF. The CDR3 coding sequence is TGTGCCAGCAGAAGACAGGGGCCCACTGAAGCTTTCTTT.

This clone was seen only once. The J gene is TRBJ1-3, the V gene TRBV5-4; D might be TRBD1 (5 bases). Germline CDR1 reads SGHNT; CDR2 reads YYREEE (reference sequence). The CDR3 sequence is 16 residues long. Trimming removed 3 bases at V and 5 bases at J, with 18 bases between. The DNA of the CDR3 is TGTGCCAGCAGCTCGGTGGGGGAACTGGGCAGAAACACCATATATTTT. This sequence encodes CASSSVGELGRNTIYF.

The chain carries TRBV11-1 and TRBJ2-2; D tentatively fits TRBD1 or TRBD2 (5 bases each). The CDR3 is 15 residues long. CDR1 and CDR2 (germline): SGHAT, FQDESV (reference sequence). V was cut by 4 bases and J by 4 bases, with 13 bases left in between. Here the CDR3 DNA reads TGTGCCAGCAGCTGGGACCGCCAGTTCACCGGGGAGCTGTTTTTT. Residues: CASSWDRQFTGELFF.